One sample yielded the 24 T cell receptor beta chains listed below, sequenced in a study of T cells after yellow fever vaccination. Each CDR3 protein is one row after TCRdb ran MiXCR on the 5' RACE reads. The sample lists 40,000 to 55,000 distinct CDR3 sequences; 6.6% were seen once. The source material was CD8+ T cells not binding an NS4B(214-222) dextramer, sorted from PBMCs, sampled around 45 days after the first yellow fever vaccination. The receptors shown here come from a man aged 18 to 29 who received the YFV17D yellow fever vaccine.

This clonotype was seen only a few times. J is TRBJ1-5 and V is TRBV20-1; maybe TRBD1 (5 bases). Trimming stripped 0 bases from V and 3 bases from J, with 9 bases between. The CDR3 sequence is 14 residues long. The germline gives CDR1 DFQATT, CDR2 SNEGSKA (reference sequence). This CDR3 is CSARDPGYNQPQHF. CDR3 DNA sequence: TGCAGTGCTAGAGATCCAGGGTACAATCAGCCCCAGCATTTT.

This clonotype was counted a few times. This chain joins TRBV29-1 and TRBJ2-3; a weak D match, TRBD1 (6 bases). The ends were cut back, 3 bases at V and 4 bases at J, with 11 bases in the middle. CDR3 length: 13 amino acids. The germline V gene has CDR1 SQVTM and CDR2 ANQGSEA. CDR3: CSVEGQGPDTQYF. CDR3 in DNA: TGCAGCGTTGAGGGCCAGGGGCCAGATACGCAGTATTTT.

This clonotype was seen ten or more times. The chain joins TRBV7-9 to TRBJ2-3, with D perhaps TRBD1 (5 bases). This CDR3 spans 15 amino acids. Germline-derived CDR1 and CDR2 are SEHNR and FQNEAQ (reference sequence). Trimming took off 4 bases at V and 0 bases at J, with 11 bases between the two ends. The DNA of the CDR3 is TGTGCCAGCAGCTGGCAGGGTTCGAGCACAGATACGCAGTATTTT. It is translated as CASSWQGSSTDTQYF.

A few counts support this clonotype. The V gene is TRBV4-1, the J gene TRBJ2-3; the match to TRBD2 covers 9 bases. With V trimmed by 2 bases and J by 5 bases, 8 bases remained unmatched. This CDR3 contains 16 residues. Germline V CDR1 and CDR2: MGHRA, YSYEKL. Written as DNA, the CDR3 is TGCGCCAGCAGCCAATCAGTGGGACTAGCTCTAGATACGCAGTATTTT. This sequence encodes CASSQSVGLALDTQYF.

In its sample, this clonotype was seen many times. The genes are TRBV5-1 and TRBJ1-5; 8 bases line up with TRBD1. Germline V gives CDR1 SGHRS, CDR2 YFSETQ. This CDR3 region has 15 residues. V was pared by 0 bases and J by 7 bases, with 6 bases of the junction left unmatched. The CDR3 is CASSLGTGSSQPQHF. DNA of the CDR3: TGCGCCAGCAGCTTGGGGACAGGGTCTAGCCAGCCCCAGCATTTT.

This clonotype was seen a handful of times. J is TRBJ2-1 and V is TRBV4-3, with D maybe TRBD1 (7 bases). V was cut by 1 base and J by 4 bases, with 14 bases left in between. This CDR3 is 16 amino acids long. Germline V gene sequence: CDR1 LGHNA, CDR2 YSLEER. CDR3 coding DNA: TGCGCCAGCAGCCAAGTGGAGGGGGCCTTATACAATGAGCAGTTCTTC. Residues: CASSQVEGALYNEQFF.

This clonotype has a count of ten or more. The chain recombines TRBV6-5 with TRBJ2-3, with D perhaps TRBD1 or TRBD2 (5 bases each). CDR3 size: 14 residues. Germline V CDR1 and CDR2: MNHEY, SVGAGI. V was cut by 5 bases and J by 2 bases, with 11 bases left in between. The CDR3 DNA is TGTGCCAGCAGTCCCCGGGACCACACAGATACGCAGTATTTT. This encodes CASSPRDHTDTQYF.

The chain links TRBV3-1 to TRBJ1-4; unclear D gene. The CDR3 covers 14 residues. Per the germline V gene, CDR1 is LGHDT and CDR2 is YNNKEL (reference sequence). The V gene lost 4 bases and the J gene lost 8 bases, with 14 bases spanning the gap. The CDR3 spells CASSPDLFSEKLFF. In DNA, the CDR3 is TGTGCCAGCAGCCCCGACCTCTTTTCGGAAAAACTGTTTTTT.

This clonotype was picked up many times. The CDR3 protein is CASSYSTTYNEQFF. CDR3 sequence (DNA): TGTGCCAGCAGTTACTCGACCACTTACAATGAGCAGTTCTTC. The rearrangement links TRBV6-5 to TRBJ2-1, with no clear D. Germline V CDR1 and CDR2: MNHEY, SVGAGI. The CDR3 runs 14 residues. Trimming pared 0 bases from V and 4 bases from J, leaving 7 bases between.

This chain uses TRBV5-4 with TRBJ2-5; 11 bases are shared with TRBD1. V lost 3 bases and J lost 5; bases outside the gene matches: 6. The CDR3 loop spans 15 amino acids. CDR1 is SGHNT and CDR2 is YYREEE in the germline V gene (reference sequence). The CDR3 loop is CASSSRDRGRETQYF. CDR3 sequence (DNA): TGTGCCAGCAGCTCCCGGGACAGGGGGAGGGAGACCCAGTACTTC.

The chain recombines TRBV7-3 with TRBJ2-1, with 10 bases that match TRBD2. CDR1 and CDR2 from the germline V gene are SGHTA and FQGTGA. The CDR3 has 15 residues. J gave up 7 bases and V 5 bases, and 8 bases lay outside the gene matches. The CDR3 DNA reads TGTGCCAGCAGCCCGAGCGGGGGGGCCGGGAATGAGCAGTTCTTC. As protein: CASSPSGGAGNEQFF.

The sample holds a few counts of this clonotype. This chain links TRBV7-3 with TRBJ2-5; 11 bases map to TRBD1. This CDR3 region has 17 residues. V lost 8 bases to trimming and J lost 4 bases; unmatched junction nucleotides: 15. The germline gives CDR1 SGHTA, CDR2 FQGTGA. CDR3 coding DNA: TGTGCCAGCGTCACCGTCCCGGGACAGGGGGGGTCAGAGACCCAGTACTTC. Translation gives CASVTVPGQGGSETQYF.

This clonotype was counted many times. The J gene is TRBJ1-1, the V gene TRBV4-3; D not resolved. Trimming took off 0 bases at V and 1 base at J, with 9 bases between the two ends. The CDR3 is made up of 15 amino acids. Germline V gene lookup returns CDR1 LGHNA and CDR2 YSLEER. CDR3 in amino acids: CASSQDRAPNTEAFF. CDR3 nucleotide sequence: TGCGCCAGCAGCCAAGATAGGGCGCCGAACACTGAAGCTTTCTTT.

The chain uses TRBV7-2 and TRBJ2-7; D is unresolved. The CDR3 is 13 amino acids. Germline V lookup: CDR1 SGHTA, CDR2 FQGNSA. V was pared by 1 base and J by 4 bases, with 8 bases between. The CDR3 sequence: CASSLGIGYEQYV. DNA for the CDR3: TGTGCCAGCAGCTTAGGGATTGGGTACGAGCAGTACGTC.

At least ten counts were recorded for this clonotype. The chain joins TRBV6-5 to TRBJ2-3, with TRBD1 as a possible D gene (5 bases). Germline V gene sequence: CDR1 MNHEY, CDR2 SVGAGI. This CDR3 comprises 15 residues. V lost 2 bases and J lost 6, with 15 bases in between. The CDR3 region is CASSYATEFVDTQYF. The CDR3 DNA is TGTGCCAGCAGTTACGCGACAGAGTTTGTCGATACGCAGTATTTT.

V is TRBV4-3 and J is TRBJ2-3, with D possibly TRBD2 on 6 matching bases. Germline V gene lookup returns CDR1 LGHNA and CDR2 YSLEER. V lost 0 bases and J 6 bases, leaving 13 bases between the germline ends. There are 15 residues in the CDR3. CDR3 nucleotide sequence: TGCGCCAGCAGCCAAGACGGGACTTCCAGGGATACGCAGTATTTT. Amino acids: CASSQDGTSRDTQYF.

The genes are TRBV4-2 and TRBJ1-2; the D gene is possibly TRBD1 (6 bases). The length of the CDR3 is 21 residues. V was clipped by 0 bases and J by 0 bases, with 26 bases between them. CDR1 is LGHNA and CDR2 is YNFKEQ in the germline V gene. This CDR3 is CASSQDWGAGLTVFTNYGYTF. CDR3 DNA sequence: TGTGCCAGCAGCCAAGATTGGGGGGCCGGTCTGACTGTCTTTACTAACTATGGCTACACCTTC.

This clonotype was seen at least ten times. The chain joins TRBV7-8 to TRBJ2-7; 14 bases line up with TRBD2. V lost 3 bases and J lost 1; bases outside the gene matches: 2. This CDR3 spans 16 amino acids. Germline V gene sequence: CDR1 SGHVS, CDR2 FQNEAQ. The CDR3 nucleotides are TGTGCCAGCAGCTTTCGGACTAGCGGGGGGTCCTACGAGCAGTACTTC. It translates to CASSFRTSGGSYEQYF.

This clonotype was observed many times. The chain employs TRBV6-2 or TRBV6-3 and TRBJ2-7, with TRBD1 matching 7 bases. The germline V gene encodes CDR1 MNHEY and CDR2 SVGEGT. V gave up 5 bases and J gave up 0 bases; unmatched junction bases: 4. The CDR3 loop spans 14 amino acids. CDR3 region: CASSQGQSSYEQYF. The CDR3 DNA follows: TGTGCCAGCAGTCAGGGACAGAGCTCCTACGAGCAGTACTTC.

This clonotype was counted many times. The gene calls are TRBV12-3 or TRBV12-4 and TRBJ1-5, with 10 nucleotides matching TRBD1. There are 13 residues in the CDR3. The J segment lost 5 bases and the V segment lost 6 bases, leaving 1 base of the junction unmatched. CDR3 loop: CASRGTGDQPQHF. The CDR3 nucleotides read TGTGCCAGCAGGGGGACAGGGGATCAGCCCCAGCATTTT.

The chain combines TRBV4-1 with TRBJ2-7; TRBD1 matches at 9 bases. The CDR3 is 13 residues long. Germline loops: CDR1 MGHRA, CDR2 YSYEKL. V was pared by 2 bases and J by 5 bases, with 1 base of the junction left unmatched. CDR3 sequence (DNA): TGCGCCAGCAGCCAAACAGGGGGCGACGAGCAGTACTTC. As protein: CASSQTGGDEQYF.

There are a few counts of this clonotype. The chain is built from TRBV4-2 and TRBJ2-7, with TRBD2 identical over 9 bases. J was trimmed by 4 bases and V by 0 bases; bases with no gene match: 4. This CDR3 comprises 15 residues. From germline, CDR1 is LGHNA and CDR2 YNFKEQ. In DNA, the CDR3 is TGTGCCAGCAGCCAAGAGGCCCTAGCGGGGTACGAGCAGTACTTC. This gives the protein CASSQEALAGYEQYF.

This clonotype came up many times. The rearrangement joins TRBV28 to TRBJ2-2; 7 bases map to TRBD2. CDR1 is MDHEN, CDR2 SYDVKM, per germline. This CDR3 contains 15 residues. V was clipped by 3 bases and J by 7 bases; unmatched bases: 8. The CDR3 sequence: CASSFQAGWSGELFF. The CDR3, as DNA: TGTGCCAGCAGTTTTCAAGCGGGGTGGAGCGGGGAGCTGTTTTTT.

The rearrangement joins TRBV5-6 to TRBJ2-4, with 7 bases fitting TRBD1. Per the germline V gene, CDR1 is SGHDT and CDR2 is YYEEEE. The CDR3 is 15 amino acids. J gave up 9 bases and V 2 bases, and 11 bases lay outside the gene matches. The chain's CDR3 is CASSFRGQGRGIQYF. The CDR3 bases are TGTGCCAGCAGCTTTAGGGGGCAGGGGCGCGGCATTCAGTACTTC.